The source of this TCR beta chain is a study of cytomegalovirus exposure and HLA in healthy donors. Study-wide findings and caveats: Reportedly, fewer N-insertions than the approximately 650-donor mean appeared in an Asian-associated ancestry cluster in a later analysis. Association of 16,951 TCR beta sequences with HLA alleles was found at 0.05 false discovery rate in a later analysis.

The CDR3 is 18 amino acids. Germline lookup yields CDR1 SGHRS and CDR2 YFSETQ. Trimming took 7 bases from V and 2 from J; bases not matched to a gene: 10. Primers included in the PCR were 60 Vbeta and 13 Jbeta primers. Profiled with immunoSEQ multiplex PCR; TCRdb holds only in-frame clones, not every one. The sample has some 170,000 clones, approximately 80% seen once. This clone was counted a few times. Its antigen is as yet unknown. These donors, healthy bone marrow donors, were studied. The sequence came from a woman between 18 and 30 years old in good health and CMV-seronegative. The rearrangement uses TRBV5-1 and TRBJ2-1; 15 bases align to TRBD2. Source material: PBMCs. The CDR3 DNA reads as TGCGCCAGCCTTCCGGGACTAGCGGGAGGTTTCACCTACAATGAGCAGTTCTTC. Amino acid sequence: CASLPGLAGGFTYNEQFF.